A selection of T cell receptor beta chains follows, all from one sample in a study of blood T cell repertoires in COVID-19. The method was immunoSEQ multiplex PCR; TCRdb's version includes in-frame clones alone and lacks a portion of them. The sample holds roughly 290,000 clones, over 75% seen once. The sequenced sample consisted of peripheral blood. The source is a woman aged 30 to 39 with COVID-19, enrolled during active disease. Each CDR3 is given with its conserved first and last residue. A D gene is named only where the DNA matches it firmly. Clone size, where shown, is once, few, many, or a class for clones that have expanded.

d_call: NA; clone_size: NA; j_call: TRBJ1-4; v_call: TRBV13; cdr3_length: 15; cdr3_aa: CASSSQFATNEKLFF; cdr3_nt: TGTGCCAGCAGCTCCCAGTTTGCAACTAATGAAAAACTGTTTTTT
d_call: TRBD2; clone_size: once; j_call: TRBJ2-1; v_call: TRBV14; cdr3_length: 16; cdr3_aa: CASSQDLLAGNNEQFF; cdr3_nt: TGTGCCAGCAGCCAAGATCTCCTAGCGGGGAACAATGAGCAGTTCTTC
d_call: TRBD2; clone_size: NA; j_call: TRBJ2-3; v_call: TRBV5-1; cdr3_length: 16; cdr3_aa: CASSLVAGVSTDTQYF; cdr3_nt: TGCGCCAGCAGCTTGGTCGCGGGAGTCTCCACAGATACGCAGTATTTT
d_call: NA; clone_size: NA; j_call: TRBJ1-1; v_call: TRBV18; cdr3_length: 13; cdr3_aa: CASSLQQNTEAFF; cdr3_nt: TGTGCCAGCTCACTACAGCAGAACACTGAAGCTTTCTTT
d_call: NA; clone_size: NA; j_call: TRBJ1-1; v_call: TRBV6-2/TRBV6-3; cdr3_length: 11; cdr3_aa: CASSTSVEAFF; cdr3_nt: TGTGCCAGCAGCACGAGCGTTGAAGCTTTCTTT
d_call: TRBD1; clone_size: NA; j_call: TRBJ2-7; v_call: TRBV27; cdr3_length: 14; cdr3_aa: CASSPGTGLSEQYF; cdr3_nt: TGTGCCAGCAGTCCAGGGACAGGGCTCAGCGAGCAGTACTTC
d_call: TRBD1; clone_size: NA; j_call: TRBJ2-2; v_call: TRBV30; cdr3_length: 14; cdr3_aa: CAWIEGALAGELFF; cdr3_nt: TGTGCCTGGATAGAGGGGGCGCTAGCCGGGGAGCTGTTTTTT
d_call: TRBD2; clone_size: NA; j_call: TRBJ2-1; v_call: TRBV5-5; cdr3_length: 16; cdr3_aa: CASSFRAGDGGNEQFF; cdr3_nt: TGTGCCAGCAGCTTTCGAGCGGGAGACGGTGGGAATGAGCAGTTCTTC
d_call: TRBD2; clone_size: NA; j_call: TRBJ2-3; v_call: TRBV29-1; cdr3_length: 14; cdr3_aa: CSVMGLAGIDTQYF; cdr3_nt: TGCAGCGTTATGGGACTAGCGGGAATCGATACGCAGTATTTT
d_call: NA; clone_size: NA; j_call: TRBJ2-7; v_call: TRBV6-6; cdr3_length: 14; cdr3_aa: CASRGTGHPYEQYF; cdr3_nt: TGTGCCAGCAGGGGGACTGGACACCCCTACGAGCAGTACTTC
d_call: TRBD1; clone_size: NA; j_call: TRBJ1-5; v_call: TRBV4-3; cdr3_length: 14; cdr3_aa: CASSQGNRGQPQHF; cdr3_nt: TGCGCCAGCAGCCAAGGTAACAGGGGTCAGCCCCAGCATTTT
d_call: NA; clone_size: NA; j_call: TRBJ2-2; v_call: TRBV27; cdr3_length: 17; cdr3_aa: CATHKFPSGANTGELFF; cdr3_nt: TGTGCCACCCATAAATTCCCGTCCGGGGCGAACACCGGGGAGCTGTTTTTT
d_call: NA; clone_size: NA; j_call: TRBJ1-6; v_call: TRBV6-5; cdr3_length: 14; cdr3_aa: CASSYSADNSPLHF; cdr3_nt: TGTGCCAGCAGTTACTCGGCAGATAATTCACCCCTCCACTTT
d_call: NA; clone_size: NA; j_call: TRBJ1-6; v_call: TRBV30; cdr3_length: 13; cdr3_aa: CAWTGQVNSPLHF; cdr3_nt: TGTGCCTGGACAGGACAAGTTAATTCACCCCTCCACTTT
d_call: NA; clone_size: NA; j_call: TRBJ1-1; v_call: TRBV28; cdr3_length: 15; cdr3_aa: CASSLWAEGNTEAFF; cdr3_nt: TGTGCCAGCAGTTTATGGGCCGAGGGGAACACTGAAGCTTTCTTT
d_call: TRBD2; clone_size: NA; j_call: TRBJ2-7; v_call: TRBV19; cdr3_length: 15; cdr3_aa: CASSLQLAGVGEQYF; cdr3_nt: TGTGCCAGTAGTCTCCAACTAGCGGGAGTGGGAGAGCAGTACTTC
d_call: TRBD1; clone_size: NA; j_call: TRBJ1-1; v_call: TRBV6-5; cdr3_length: 14; cdr3_aa: CASSRGQGNTEAFF; cdr3_nt: TGTGCCAGCAGCCGGGGACAGGGGAACACTGAAGCTTTCTTT
d_call: NA; clone_size: NA; j_call: TRBJ2-3; v_call: TRBV28; cdr3_length: 12; cdr3_aa: CASTTRADTQYF; cdr3_nt: TGTGCCAGCACGACGAGGGCAGATACGCAGTATTTT
d_call: NA; clone_size: NA; j_call: TRBJ1-1; v_call: TRBV9; cdr3_length: 15; cdr3_aa: CASSVGGERSTEAFF; cdr3_nt: TGTGCCAGCAGCGTCGGGGGGGAAAGAAGCACTGAAGCTTTCTTT
d_call: TRBD2; clone_size: NA; j_call: TRBJ2-1; v_call: TRBV6-2/TRBV6-3; cdr3_length: 16; cdr3_aa: CASSPLRTRKGNEQFF; cdr3_nt: TGTGCCAGCAGTCCCCTACGGACTAGGAAAGGCAATGAGCAGTTCTTC
d_call: TRBD1; clone_size: NA; j_call: TRBJ2-1; v_call: TRBV29-1; cdr3_length: 12; cdr3_aa: CSVFGTGNEQFF; cdr3_nt: TGCAGCGTGTTCGGGACAGGGAATGAGCAGTTCTTC
d_call: NA; clone_size: NA; j_call: TRBJ2-1; v_call: TRBV11-2; cdr3_length: 11; cdr3_aa: CATSGFHEQFF; cdr3_nt: TGTGCCACCTCGGGGTTCCATGAGCAGTTCTTC
d_call: TRBD2; clone_size: NA; j_call: TRBJ2-7; v_call: TRBV5-8; cdr3_length: 15; cdr3_aa: CASSPDGGSSHEQYF; cdr3_nt: TGTGCCAGCAGCCCCGATGGCGGGAGCTCCCACGAGCAGTACTTC
d_call: NA; clone_size: NA; j_call: TRBJ1-2; v_call: TRBV5-5; cdr3_length: 13; cdr3_aa: CATSSGLNYGYTF; cdr3_nt: TGTGCCACTTCATCGGGATTGAACTATGGCTACACCTTC
d_call: NA; clone_size: NA; j_call: TRBJ1-2; v_call: TRBV4-1; cdr3_length: 16; cdr3_aa: CASSQGPGGSFSGYTF; cdr3_nt: TGCGCCAGCAGCCAAGGGCCTGGGGGCAGTTTTAGTGGCTACACCTTC
d_call: TRBD1; clone_size: NA; j_call: TRBJ1-1; v_call: TRBV10-3; cdr3_length: 16; cdr3_aa: CAISDTGGYVNTEAFF; cdr3_nt: TGTGCCATCAGTGATACAGGGGGATATGTGAACACTGAAGCTTTCTTT